This is a list of T cell receptor beta chains from one sample in a study of esophageal squamous cell carcinoma under preoperative chemotherapy. From the PCR reads, TCRdb called clonotypes with MiXCR, one entry per CDR3 protein. The sample carries about 18,000 distinct CDR3 sequences, 35% to 55% recorded once. Collection of the sample occurred from a patient given preoperative chemotherapy. The receptor source for this set is a human donor with esophageal squamous cell carcinoma. The donor label of this sample is uncertain. Both conserved end residues are part of each CDR3. The order of the fields is D gene, clone size, V gene, J gene, CDR3 protein, CDR3 DNA. A D gene is named only where the DNA matches it firmly. Clone sizes are given selectively: once, few, many, or a class where the clone is expanded.

.	.	TRBV11-3	TRBJ2-3	CASSLLAINEQYF	TGTGCCAGCAGCCTACTGGCGATCAATGAGCAGTACTTT
TRBD2	many	TRBV7-8	TRBJ2-3	CASSLKQRERTPRSTDTQYF	TGTGCCAGCAGCCTTAAGCAGCGGGAGAGGACACCCCGGAGCACAGATACGCAGTATTTT
TRBD1	few	TRBV12-3/TRBV12-4	TRBJ2-3	CASSYRGRNTDTQYF	TGTGCCAGCAGTTACAGGGGGCGCAACACAGATACGCAGTATTTT
.	once	TRBV6-1	TRBJ2-3	CASSEALRAYTQYF	TGTGCCAGCAGTGAAGCGCTTCGGGCTTATACGCAGTATTTT
.	few	TRBV7-9	TRBJ2-3	CASSPGPTNTDTQYF	TGTGCCAGCAGCCCCGGGCCTACCAACACAGATACGCAGTATTTT
.	.	TRBV7-6	TRBJ2-5	CTSSPTRTSITETQYF	TGTACCAGCAGCCCCACTCGGACATCTATCACGGAGACCCAGTACTTC
.	.	TRBV11-3	TRBJ2-4	CASGPGGGLAQDTQYF	TGTGCCAGCGGCCCAGGGGGGGGCCTAGCCCAAGACACCCAGTACTTC
.	.	TRBV7-2	TRBJ2-2	CASSFVRTDELFF	TGTGCCAGCAGCTTTGTGAGGACCGATGAGCTGTTTTTT
TRBD1	.	TRBV7-3	TRBJ2-5	CASSLTISTGSYNEQYF	TGTGCCAGCAGCTTAACTATTTCGACAGGGTCCTACAATGAGCAGTACTTC
.	few	TRBV11-1	TRBJ1-3	CASSSPPTPGNTIYF	TGTGCCAGCAGCTCACCCCCGACCCCTGGAAACACCATATATTTT
.	many	TRBV19	TRBJ2-1	CASSIRTLYNEQFF	TGTGCCAGTAGTATACGGACGCTGTACAATGAGCAGTTCTTC
.	.	TRBV5-4	TRBJ2-7	CASSTGWHEQYF	TGTGCCAGCAGCACCGGGTGGCACGAGCAGTACTTC
.	.	TRBV7-2	TRBJ2-2	CASSFERFTGELFF	TGTGCCAGCAGCTTCGAGCGATTCACCGGGGAGCTGTTTTTT
.	few	TRBV19	TRBJ2-4	CASSPRDTTNIQYF	TGTGCCAGTAGTCCTCGGGACACTACGAACATTCAGTACTTC
.	.	TRBV11-2	TRBJ2-5	CASSPSGGGTQDTQYF	TGTGCCAGCAGCCCGTCGGGGGGCGGCACCCAAGATACCCAGTACTTC
TRBD2	few	TRBV7-2	TRBJ2-7	CASSLKGTSGRAGEQYF	TGTGCCAGCAGCCTTAAAGGGACTAGCGGGAGGGCGGGTGAGCAGTACTTC
.	.	TRBV7-6	TRBJ2-1	CASSLDRRGLNYNEQFF	TGTGCCAGCAGCTTAGATCGGAGGGGCCTCAACTACAATGAGCAGTTCTTC
TRBD1	.	TRBV27	TRBJ2-1	CASSFGDRSYNEQFF	TGTGCCAGCAGTTTCGGGGACAGGTCCTACAATGAGCAGTTCTTC
TRBD1	.	TRBV12-3/TRBV12-4	TRBJ2-3	CASSRDRDTDTQYF	TGTGCCAGCAGCAGGGACAGGGACACAGATACGCAGTATTTT
.	many	TRBV10-2	TRBJ1-2	CASGQSKDYGYTF	TGCGCCAGTGGGCAGAGCAAGGACTATGGCTACACCTTC
TRBD1	.	TRBV7-6	TRBJ2-1	CASSSRGSREQFF	TGTGCCAGCAGCTCCAGGGGGTCCCGCGAGCAGTTCTTC
.	few	TRBV7-8	TRBJ2-3	CASSPNVRRGLDTQYF	TGTGCCAGCAGCCCGAATGTCAGGCGTGGCTTGGATACGCAGTATTTT
.	.	TRBV7-2	TRBJ2-3	CASGTLSAETQYF	TGTGCCAGCGGGACCCTGAGCGCAGAGACCCAGTACTTT
.	.	TRBV12-3/TRBV12-4	TRBJ2-1	CASSWGETQFF	TGTGCCAGCAGTTGGGGAGAGACCCAGTTCTTC
TRBD2	.	TRBV7-2	TRBJ2-5	CASSLVTSGGGETQYF	TGTGCCAGCAGCTTAGTAACTAGCGGGGGAGGAGAGACCCAGTACTTC
.	.	TRBV6-1	TRBJ2-7	CASSPPYEQYF	TGTGCCAGCAGCCCGCCCTACGAGCAGTACTTC
.	.	TRBV7-2	TRBJ2-3	CASAAREGRGTETQYF	TGTGCCAGCGCGGCACGAGAGGGGCGGGGCACAGAGACCCAGTATTTT
.	.	TRBV7-2	TRBJ1-1	CASSPGGTLSRTEAFF	TGTGCCAGCAGCCCAGGAGGTACTCTTTCGAGGACTGAAGCTTTCTTT
.	few	TRBV4-1	TRBJ2-5	CASSQEGSRETQYF	TGCGCCAGCAGCCAAGAGGGTAGTCGAGAGACCCAGTACTTC
.	.	TRBV11-1	TRBJ2-4	CASSLGPGDIQYF	TGTGCCAGCAGCTTAGGGCCCGGAGACATTCAGTACTTC
TRBD1	few	TRBV7-8	TRBJ1-4	CASSLDRGEKLFF	TGTGCCAGCAGCCTAGACAGGGGTGAAAAACTGTTTTTT
TRBD1	.	TRBV27	TRBJ2-1	CASSWGQGQDIQFF	TGTGCCAGCAGTTGGGGACAGGGTCAGGACATCCAGTTCTTC
.	medium-sized	TRBV7-8	TRBJ2-3	CASSLVPRSPPDTQYF	TGTGCCAGCAGCTTAGTTCCCCGGTCGCCCCCAGATACGCAGTATTTT
.	few	TRBV5-5	TRBJ2-5	CASSSSLGPTQYF	TGTGCCAGCAGCTCCTCTTTGGGACCTACCCAGTACTTC
.	.	TRBV6-1	TRBJ2-3	CTSIGDVDTQYF	TGTACCAGCATTGGAGATGTAGATACGCAGTATTTT
TRBD1	once	TRBV7-9	TRBJ2-7	CASSTGQGNGANEQYF	TGTGCCAGCAGCACGGGACAGGGGAACGGGGCCAACGAGCAGTATTTC
TRBD2	medium-sized	TRBV6-1	TRBJ2-7	CASTQSVAGDYEQYF	TGTGCCAGCACCCAATCGGTAGCGGGAGACTACGAGCAGTACTTC
TRBD2	.	TRBV7-8	TRBJ2-3	CARGPVSSGEDTQYF	TGTGCCAGGGGCCCCGTGAGTAGCGGGGAAGATACGCAGTATTTC
.	few	TRBV30	TRBJ2-5	CAWSVRGAAGFF	TGTGCCTGGAGTGTACGAGGGGCGGCCGGATTCTTC
TRBD2	few	TRBV7-2	TRBJ2-5	CASSPTRGGQETQYF	TGTGCCAGCAGCCCGACCCGGGGGGGCCAAGAGACCCAGTACTTC
TRBD2	.	TRBV7-2	TRBJ2-4	CASSARGRGATNTQYF	TGTGCCAGCAGCGCACGGGGGCGGGGGGCCACAAACACGCAGTACTTC
.	.	TRBV6-5	TRBJ2-7	CASSYFQTGGYEQYF	TGTGCCAGCAGTTACTTCCAGACTGGGGGCTACGAGCAGTACTTC
.	few	TRBV7-9	TRBJ2-7	CASSLGGSNEQYF	TGTGCCAGCAGCTTAGGTGGGAGCAACGAGCAGTACTTC
.	.	TRBV7-6	TRBJ2-1	CASSTKPNYEQFF	TGTGCCAGCAGCACAAAACCAAACTACGAGCAGTTCTTC
TRBD2	.	TRBV7-9	TRBJ2-3	CASSSLAGGADTQYF	TGTGCCAGCAGCTCGCTAGCGGGGGGTGCAGATACGCAGTATTTT
TRBD1	many	TRBV11-1	TRBJ2-7	CASSPWKGGLYEQYF	TGTGCCAGCAGCCCCTGGAAAGGGGGCCTCTACGAGCAGTACTTC
.	few	TRBV10-3	TRBJ2-1	CATRNRDSSYNEQFF	TGTGCCACCCGAAACAGGGATAGCTCCTACAATGAGCAGTTCTTC
TRBD1	once	TRBV10-3	TRBJ1-2	CAIREEGAHGYTF	TGTGCCATCAGGGAGGAGGGGGCCCATGGCTACACCTTC
.	.	TRBV12-3/TRBV12-4	TRBJ2-5	CASTPDGTGIQKTQYF	TGTGCCAGCACCCCAGACGGGACTGGGATACAAAAGACCCAATACTTC
TRBD2	.	TRBV10-3	TRBJ2-7	CAISDRTSGAYEQYF	TGTGCCATCAGTGACCGGACTAGCGGAGCTTACGAGCAGTACTTC